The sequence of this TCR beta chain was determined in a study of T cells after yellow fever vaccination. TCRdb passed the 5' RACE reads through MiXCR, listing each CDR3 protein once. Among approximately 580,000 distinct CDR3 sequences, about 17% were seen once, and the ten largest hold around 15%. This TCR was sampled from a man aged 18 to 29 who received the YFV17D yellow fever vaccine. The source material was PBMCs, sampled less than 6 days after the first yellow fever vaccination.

The CDR3 reads CASTLRGWGTQYF. The CDR3 nucleotides read TGTGCCAGCACTTTGCGGGGGTGGGGTACGCAGTATTTT. The chain has TRBV27 and TRBJ2-3; 7 bases line up with TRBD2. V was pared by 7 bases and J by 8 bases, with 9 bases of the junction left unmatched. The CDR3 consists of 13 residues. The germline V gene encodes CDR1 MNHEY and CDR2 SMNVEV (reference sequence).